What follows are 23 T cell receptor beta chains derived from one specimen sequenced in a study of T cell changes during pregnancy in multiple sclerosis (dated by TCRdb to between 2017 and 2020). Library preparation was by the immunoSEQ multiplex PCR assay. TCRdb stores this immuneACCESS table with in-frame sequences only. Part of the clones is absent; in the studies checked, under half of the shortfall reflects unresolved V genes, and no reason is known for the rest. The sample records about 18,000 clones, more than 75% of which are singletons. Approximately 1.3% of the sample rests with the top ten. Source: CD4+ T cells from peripheral blood mononuclear cells, taken in the first trimester of pregnancy. These receptors originate from a female donor in good health, enrolled as a control in a pregnancy study.

The V gene is TRBV27, the J gene TRBJ2-7; TRBD1 aligns across 10 bases. The trim removed 5 bases at V and 5 bases at J, leaving 12 bases unmatched. Germline values: CDR1 MNHEY, CDR2 SMNVEV (reference sequence). The CDR3 covers 16 residues. The CDR3 spells CASSPRLGTGDHEQYF. The CDR3 DNA is TGTGCCAGCAGTCCGCGCTTGGGGACAGGGGACCACGAGCAGTACTTC.

This rearrangement joins TRBV9 to TRBJ2-2, with TRBD2 matching 7 bases. V lost 2 bases and J lost 4; bases outside the gene matches: 5. The CDR3 is made up of 15 amino acids. The germline gives CDR1 SGDLS, CDR2 YYNGEE. CDR3 loop: CASSVASGATGELFF. The DNA of the CDR3 is TGTGCCAGCAGCGTGGCCAGCGGGGCCACCGGGGAGCTGTTTTTT.

This clone has more than one count but fewer than ten. CDR3 sequence reads: CASSGPKGAAYSNQPQHF. The CDR3 bases are TGCGCCAGCAGTGGCCCTAAGGGGGCAGCGTATAGCAATCAGCCCCAGCATTTT. The chain is built from TRBV10-1 and TRBJ1-5; 7 nucleotides agree with TRBD1. Germline V gene data show CDR1 as WNHNN and CDR2 as SYGVQD (reference sequence). The CDR3 sequence is 18 residues long. J lost 0 bases, V lost 4 bases, and 12 bases had no gene match.

The rearrangement joins TRBV2 to TRBJ1-2, with D unclear. V lost 2 bases, J lost 4 bases, and 14 bases lay in between. The CDR3 covers 15 residues. Germline values: CDR1 SNHLY, CDR2 FYNNEI. CDR3 region: CASSELGPAPYGYTF. CDR3 DNA sequence: TGTGCCAGCAGTGAACTGGGCCCAGCCCCCTATGGCTACACCTTC.

The CDR3 spells CASSDGPGRRNTGELFF. The CDR3 coding sequence is TGCGCCAGCAGCGACGGTCCCGGGAGGAGGAACACCGGGGAGCTGTTTTTT. The V and J genes are TRBV5-1 and TRBJ2-2; 7 bases fit TRBD2. Germline CDR1 and CDR2: SGHRS and YFSETQ. This CDR3 contains 17 residues. Trimming cost V 4 bases and J 1 base; bases outside gene matches: 10.

The chain couples TRBV18 to TRBJ2-7; TRBD1 matches 7 bases. This CDR3 is built from 12 residues. With V trimmed by 6 bases and J by 6 bases, 5 bases remained unmatched. Germline V gives CDR1 KGHSH, CDR2 LQKENI. The CDR3 sequence: CASSQTGSEQYF. DNA for the CDR3: TGTGCCAGCTCGCAGACAGGGAGCGAGCAGTACTTC.

V and J are TRBV7-9 and TRBJ1-4; 9 bases are a match to TRBD1. The V segment lost 5 bases and the J segment 7 bases; nucleotides outside the gene matches: 8. Looked up from germline, CDR1 is SEHNR and CDR2 is FQNEAQ (reference sequence). This CDR3 is built from 15 residues. The CDR3 DNA follows: TGTGCCAGCAGCCCTTCGGAGACAGGGGGTGAAAAACTGTTTTTT. Amino acids: CASSPSETGGEKLFF.

The CDR3 DNA follows: TGTGCCAGCAGTTCCGACAGGGATCTTCGGCCCCAGCATTTT. Its translation is CASSSDRDLRPQHF. V gene TRBV6-5 combines with J gene TRBJ1-5; the match to TRBD1 covers 7 bases. The CDR3 contains 14 residues. CDR1 and CDR2 (germline): MNHEY, SVGAGI. V lost 4 bases, J lost 9 bases, and 9 bases stayed unmatched.

The chain is built from TRBV25-1 and TRBJ2-1, with 9 bases fitting TRBD2. The CDR3 is made up of 15 amino acids. Losses at the gene ends were 6 bases for V and 5 bases for J; bases not matched to a gene: 8. Per germline, CDR1 MGHDK and CDR2 SYGVNS. CDR3 loop: CASSISGGSNNEQFF. The CDR3 nucleotides read TGTGCCAGCAGCATAAGCGGGGGGTCCAACAATGAGCAGTTCTTC.

The chain links TRBV7-2 to TRBJ1-1; 8 nucleotides align to TRBD1. The V gene end was trimmed by 1 base and the J gene end by 10 bases; junction bases not matched to a gene: 5. In germline, CDR1 is SGHTA, CDR2 FQGNSA. The CDR3 runs to 13 residues. CDR3 bases: TGTGCCAGCAGCTTAGGACCCGACAGGGGAGCTTTCTTT. Translated: CASSLGPDRGAFF.

The V and J genes are TRBV29-1 and TRBJ2-3; the D gene is possibly TRBD2 (5 bases). The CDR3 runs to 15 residues. The germline gives CDR1 SQVTM, CDR2 ANQGSEA. The germline V and J ends were trimmed by 1 base and 0 bases, with 11 bases remaining between them. The CDR3 region is CSVEVVAPSTDTQYF. CDR3 coding DNA: TGCAGCGTTGAAGTAGTAGCGCCGAGCACAGATACGCAGTATTTT.

The V gene is TRBV7-2, the J gene TRBJ1-5; D unclear. This CDR3 spans 13 amino acids. CDR1 and CDR2 from the germline V gene are SGHTA and FQGNSA. With 2 bases removed from V and 6 bases from J, the gap between germline ends came to 8 bases. CDR3 coding DNA: TGTGCCAGCAGCTTAACTGGAGGTCAGCCCCAGCATTTT. Translated, it gives CASSLTGGQPQHF.

This chain uses TRBV19 with TRBJ2-2; TRBD1 agrees at 9 bases. The CDR3 loop spans 16 amino acids. V was clipped by 4 bases and J by 3 bases; unmatched bases: 6. CDR1 LNHDA and CDR2 SQIVND come from the germline V gene (reference sequence). The CDR3 sequence: CASSTRQGGYTGELFF. CDR3 bases: TGTGCCAGTAGTACCCGACAGGGGGGATACACCGGGGAGCTGTTTTTT.

The gene calls are TRBV30 and TRBJ1-5, with a weak D call TRBD1 (6 bases). The CDR3 has 13 residues. Germline values: CDR1 GTSNPN, CDR2 SVGIG (reference sequence). Trimming removed 2 bases at V and 5 bases at J, with 10 bases between. CDR3 DNA sequence: TGTGCCTGGAGTACAGGGTTGGATCAGCCCCAGCATTTT. It specifies CAWSTGLDQPQHF.

Written as DNA, the CDR3 is TGTGCCAGTAGTCCTCGAGGTGGAGGGCGGGTTGCAACTAATGAAAAACTGTTTTTT. Amino acids: CASSPRGGGRVATNEKLFF. V usage is TRBV19 and J usage is TRBJ1-4; D not certain. Germline V CDR1 and CDR2: LNHDA, SQIVND (reference sequence). The CDR3 has 19 amino acids. The ends were cut back, 5 bases at V and 0 bases at J, with 22 bases in the middle. The whole variable domain, remainder taken from reference TRBV19 and TRBJ1-4, is DGGITQSPKYLFRKEGQNVTLSCEQNLNHDAMYWYRQDPGQGLRLIYYSQIVNDFQKGDIAEGYSVSREKKESFPLTVTSAQKNPTAFYLCASSPRGGGRVATNEKLFFGSGTQLSVL.

The chain employs TRBV30 and TRBJ2-3, with 9 positions matching TRBD2. Germline V CDR1 and CDR2: GTSNPN, SVGIG (reference sequence). Trimming cost V 1 base and J 4 bases; bases outside gene matches: 9. This CDR3 is built from 16 residues. This CDR3 reads CAWSAWLAGRADTQYF. CDR3 coding DNA: TGTGCCTGGAGTGCTTGGCTAGCGGGAAGGGCAGATACGCAGTATTTT.

This sequence joins TRBV6-5 and TRBJ1-4; the match to TRBD1 covers 7 bases. The CDR3 sequence is 14 residues long. Germline assignment: CDR1 MNHEY and CDR2 SVGAGI. Germline trimming cut 8 bases from V and 7 bases from J; bases unmatched to any gene: 10. CDR3 loop: CASCELGTAEKLFF. In DNA, the CDR3 is TGTGCCAGCTGCGAGCTCGGGACAGCTGAAAAACTGTTTTTT.

This clone has a handful of counts. CDR3 residues: CASSPTAQRGLFYEQYF. The CDR3 DNA reads TGTGCCAGCAGCCCGACAGCGCAGCGCGGTCTCTTCTACGAGCAGTACTTC. The rearrangement joins TRBV7-9 to TRBJ2-7; D perhaps matches TRBD1 (5 bases). The germline gives CDR1 SEHNR, CDR2 FQNEAQ (reference sequence). The CDR3 loop spans 17 amino acids. Trimming took 5 bases from V and 3 from J, leaving 23 bases between them.

The rearrangement uses TRBV5-4 and TRBJ2-7; 10 bases match TRBD1. The CDR3 is 14 residues long. V trimming: 4 bases; J trimming: 5 bases; junction bases outside the gene matches: 6. Germline CDR1 is SGHNT and CDR2 is YYREEE (reference sequence). The CDR3 DNA is TGTGCCAGCAGCCTAAGGGACAGGGGCCACGAGCAGTACTTC. It codes for CASSLRDRGHEQYF.

The chain combines TRBV5-4 with TRBJ2-5, with D possibly being TRBD2 (5 bases). This CDR3 has 14 residues. From germline, CDR1 is SGHNT and CDR2 YYREEE (reference sequence). V gave up 4 bases and J gave up 0 bases, with 10 bases separating them. This chain's CDR3 is CASSLDWYQETQYF. The CDR3 DNA follows: TGTGCCAGCAGCCTGGACTGGTACCAAGAGACCCAGTACTTC.

The chain links TRBV5-1 to TRBJ2-7, with a weak D call TRBD1 (7 bases). The length of the CDR3 is 15 residues. CDR1 is SGHRS, CDR2 YFSETQ, per germline. Trimming took 2 bases from V and 0 from J, leaving 12 bases between them. The CDR3 loop is CASSFSQGGSYEQYF. The CDR3 coding sequence is TGCGCCAGCAGCTTCTCCCAGGGGGGCTCCTACGAGCAGTACTTC.

V usage is TRBV5-1 and J usage is TRBJ1-1; D might be TRBD1 (6 bases). Trimming took off 4 bases at V and 0 bases at J, with 19 bases between the two ends. Per the germline V gene, CDR1 is SGHRS and CDR2 is YFSETQ. The CDR3 length is 17 residues. The CDR3 nucleotides are TGCGCCAGCAGCGACCACAAAAAAACAGGGTTGAACACTGAAGCTTTCTTT. Translating it yields CASSDHKKTGLNTEAFF.

The rearrangement uses TRBV11-2 and TRBJ2-1, with D maybe TRBD2 (5 bases). Germline lookup yields CDR1 SGHAT and CDR2 FQNNGV. Deletions cut 2 bases from V and 2 bases from J, with 10 bases between. This CDR3 comprises 15 residues. The CDR3 sequence: CASSLSGGAYNEQFF. The DNA for the CDR3 is TGTGCCAGCAGCTTAAGCGGCGGAGCCTACAATGAGCAGTTCTTC.